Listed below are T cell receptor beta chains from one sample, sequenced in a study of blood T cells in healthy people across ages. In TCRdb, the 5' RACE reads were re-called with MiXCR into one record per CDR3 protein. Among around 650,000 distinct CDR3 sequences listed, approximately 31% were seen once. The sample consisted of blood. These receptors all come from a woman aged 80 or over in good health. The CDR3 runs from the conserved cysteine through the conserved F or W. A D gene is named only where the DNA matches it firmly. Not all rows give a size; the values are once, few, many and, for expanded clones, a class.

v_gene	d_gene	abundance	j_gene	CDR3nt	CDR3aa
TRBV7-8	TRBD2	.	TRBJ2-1	TGTGCCAGCAGCTTACAAACCGGGACTAGCGGGCGTGGTGAGCAGTTCTTC	CASSLQTGTSGRGEQFF
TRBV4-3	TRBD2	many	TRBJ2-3	TGCGCCAGCAGCCAAGGGACTAGAGTGGATACGCAGTATTTT	CASSQGTRVDTQYF
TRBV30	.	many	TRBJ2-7	TGTGCCTGGGGAGGCGGGTACTACGAGCAGTACTTC	CAWGGGYYEQYF
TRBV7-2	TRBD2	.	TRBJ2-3	TGTGCCAGCAGCTTAGATATTAGCGGGGTGCCCAGAACAGATACGCAGTATTTT	CASSLDISGVPRTDTQYF
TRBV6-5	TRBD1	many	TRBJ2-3	TGTGCCAGCTCCTCATACACAGGGGGCTCTACAGATACGCAGTATTTT	CASSSYTGGSTDTQYF
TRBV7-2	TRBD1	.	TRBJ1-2	TGTGCCAGCAGCATAAGGGGGCTAGGTGATGGCTACACCTTC	CASSIRGLGDGYTF
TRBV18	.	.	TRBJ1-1	TGTGCCAGCTCACCACGAAGAGCTAACACTGAAGCTTTCTTT	CASSPRRANTEAFF
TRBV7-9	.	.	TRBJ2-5	TGTGCCAGCAGCGGGGAGCAGACCCAGTACTTC	CASSGEQTQYF
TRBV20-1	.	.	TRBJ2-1	TGCAGTGCCGCGAGGGGGAAGAGCTCCTACAATGAGCAGTTCTTC	CSAARGKSSYNEQFF
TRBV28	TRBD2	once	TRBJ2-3	TGTGCCAGCAGTTTAGGGACTAGCGGAATCACAGATACGCAGTATTTT	CASSLGTSGITDTQYF
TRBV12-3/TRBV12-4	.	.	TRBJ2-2	TGTGCCAGCAGTTCCGTGGTGGCCGGGGAGCTGTTTTTT	CASSSVVAGELFF
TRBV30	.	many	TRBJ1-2	TGTGCCTGGAGTAGAAAGGGAGGTGGCTACACCTTC	CAWSRKGGGYTF
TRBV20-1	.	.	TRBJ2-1	TGCAGTGCTAGAGATCTACTAAACTCCTACAATGAGCAGTTCTTC	CSARDLLNSYNEQFF
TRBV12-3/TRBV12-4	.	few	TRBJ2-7	TGTGCCAGCAGTCCTAGATTATGGGGTCACTACGAGCAGTACTTC	CASSPRLWGHYEQYF
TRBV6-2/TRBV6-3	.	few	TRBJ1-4	TGTGCCAGCAGTACCACGACAGCGGGTAATGAAAAACTGTTTTTT	CASSTTTAGNEKLFF
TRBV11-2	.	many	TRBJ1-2	TGTGCCAGCAGTCTGTCTGGGCAGAATGGCTACACCTTC	CASSLSGQNGYTF
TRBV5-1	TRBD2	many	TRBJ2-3	TGCGCCAGCAGCCAGCGGGGGCGGGGGTCTGACACAGATACGCAGTATTTT	CASSQRGRGSDTDTQYF
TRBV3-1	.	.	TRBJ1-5	TGTGCCAGCAGCCTCCGGTTAGGGGCAAGTCAGCCCCAGCATTTT	CASSLRLGASQPQHF
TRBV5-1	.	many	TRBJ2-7	TGCGCCAGCAGCCTGAACACAGGGGCGGGGGAGCAGTACTTC	CASSLNTGAGEQYF
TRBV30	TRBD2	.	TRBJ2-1	TGTGCCTGGACCAACAAGGCTAGCGGGGGGCAGTTCTACTACAATGAGCAGTTCTTC	CAWTNKASGGQFYYNEQFF
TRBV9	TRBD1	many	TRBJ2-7	TGTGCCAGCAGCGGACGGGACAGGGGGCACTACGAGCAGTACTTC	CASSGRDRGHYEQYF
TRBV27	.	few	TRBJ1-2	TGTGCCAGCAGTTTATATGGAAGTCACGGCTACACCTTC	CASSLYGSHGYTF
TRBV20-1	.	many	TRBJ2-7	TGCAGTGCTCTCGTCCGGGGAAAAGGCTACGAGCAGTACTTC	CSALVRGKGYEQYF